This TCR beta chain was sequenced during a study of blood T cell repertoires in COVID-19. Germline-derived CDR1 and CDR2 are SGHRS and YFSETQ. This CDR3 comprises 14 residues. V was pared by 4 bases and J by 7 bases, with 12 bases between. The data were produced by immunoSEQ multiplex PCR, yet TCRdb's version contains in-frame clones alone and is incomplete. The sample contains fewer than 250,000 clones, roughly nine tenths of which appear only once. Sequencing input: peripheral blood. The chain recombines TRBV5-1 with TRBJ1-6; tentative D call: TRBD1 (5 bases). This TCR was recovered from a man in his 60s with COVID-19, enrolled during active disease. CDR3: CASSLDSLNSPLHF. CDR3 sequence (DNA): TGCGCCAGCAGCCTAGACAGCCTAAATTCACCCCTCCACTTT.